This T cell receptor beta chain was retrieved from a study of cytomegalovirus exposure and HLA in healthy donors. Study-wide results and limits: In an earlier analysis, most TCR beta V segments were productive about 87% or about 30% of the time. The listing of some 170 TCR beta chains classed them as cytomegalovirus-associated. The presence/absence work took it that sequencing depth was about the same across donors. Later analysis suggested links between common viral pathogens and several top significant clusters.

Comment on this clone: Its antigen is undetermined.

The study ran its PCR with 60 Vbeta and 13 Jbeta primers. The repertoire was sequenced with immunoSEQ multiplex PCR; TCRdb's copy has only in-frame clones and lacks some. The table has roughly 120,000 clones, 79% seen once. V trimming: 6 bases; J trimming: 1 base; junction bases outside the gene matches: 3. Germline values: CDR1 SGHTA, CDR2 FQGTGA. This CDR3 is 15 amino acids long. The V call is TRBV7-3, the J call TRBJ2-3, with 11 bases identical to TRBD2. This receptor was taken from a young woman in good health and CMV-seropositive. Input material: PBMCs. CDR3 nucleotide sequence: TGTGCCAGCAGTATACTAGCGGGGGGCACAGATACGCAGTATTTT. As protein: CASSILAGGTDTQYF. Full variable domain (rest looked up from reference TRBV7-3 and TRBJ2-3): GAGVSQTPSNKVTEKGKYVELRCDPISGHTALYWYRQSLGQGPEFLIYFQGTGAADDSGLPNDRFFAVRPEGSVSTLKIQRTERGDSAVYLCASSILAGGTDTQYFGPGTRLTVL.